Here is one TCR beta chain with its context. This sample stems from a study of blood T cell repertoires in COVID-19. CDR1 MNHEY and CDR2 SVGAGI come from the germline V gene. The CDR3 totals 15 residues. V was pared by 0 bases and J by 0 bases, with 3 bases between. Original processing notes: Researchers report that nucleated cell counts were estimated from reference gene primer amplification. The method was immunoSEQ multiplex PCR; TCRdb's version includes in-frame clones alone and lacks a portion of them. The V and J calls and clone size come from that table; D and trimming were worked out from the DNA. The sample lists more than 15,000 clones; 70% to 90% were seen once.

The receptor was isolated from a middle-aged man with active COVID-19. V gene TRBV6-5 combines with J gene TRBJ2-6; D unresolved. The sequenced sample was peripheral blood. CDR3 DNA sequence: TGTGCCAGCAGTTACTCCGGCTCTGGGGCCAACGTCCTGACTTTC. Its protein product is CASSYSGSGANVLTF.